This T cell receptor (beta chain) was obtained from a study of human T cells and chemical hapten exposure. TCRdb fed the RACE reads into MiXCR, producing one record per CDR3 protein. The sample has tens of thousands of distinct CDR3 sequences, around 10% seen once; the top ten hold more than 3%. CDR3 length: 15 amino acids. The V gene's germline CDR1 is LNHDA and CDR2 SQIVND (reference sequence). After removal of 7 bases from V and 8 bases from J, the junction contained 14 bases not matched to a gene. The time point is: pre-sensitization, week 0. As for treatment: therapeutic diphenylcyclopropenone sensitization with weekly scalp DPC. Only a few counts were recorded for this clonotype.

This receptor was identified in a woman between 35 and 50 years old with alopecia areata. Some clones in this sample may be carry-over from other donors' samples. The rearrangement links TRBV19 to TRBJ1-2, with 9 bases that match TRBD1. The sequences come from whole blood, collected in connection with sensitization to the hapten diphenylcyclopropenone (DPC). CDR3 sequence reads: CASTLSGQGWEGYTF. The CDR3 DNA is TGTGCCAGTACATTATCGGGACAGGGATGGGAAGGCTACACCTTC.